This T cell receptor beta chain was recovered during a study of CD8 T cells in ankylosing spondylitis. Whole-study findings and limits: Significant enrichment of disease-linked clones was reported in matched ankylosing spondylitis synovial fluid. Made up of eight highly homologous variants, a TCR beta motif appeared characteristic of ankylosing spondylitis blood. Peripheral blood held disease-linked clones only at relatively low frequency, and these were CD8+. Reactive arthritis synovial fluid and blood previously showed some of these motif variants.

Germline V lookup: CDR1 SQVTM, CDR2 ANQGSEA. CDR3 length: 12 amino acids. V lost 5 bases and J lost 1, with 9 bases in between. Quantitative barcoded 5'-RACE was used to prepare TCR beta libraries. TCRdb re-analysed the 5' RACE reads in MiXCR, keeping a single row per CDR3 protein. The sample carries over 200,000 distinct CDR3 sequences, around 19% recorded once. This clonotype was counted only a few times. Antigen specificity is unknown. The TCR comes from a male donor with ankylosing spondylitis. The J gene is TRBJ2-7, the V gene TRBV29-1; D unclear. Sequenced material: blood, either unsorted or a sorted T cell fraction (not recorded which). The CDR3 is CSVLGGSYEQYF. CDR3 in DNA: TGCAGCGTTCTTGGCGGTTCCTACGAGCAGTACTTC.